One and the same sample provided the 25 T cell receptor beta chains below, sequenced in a study of blood T cell repertoires in COVID-19. Generated by immunoSEQ multiplex PCR, the TCRdb table keeps only in-frame clones and is missing some. The sample lists 110,000 or so clones; over 75% were seen once. Material: peripheral blood. The source of these receptors is a woman between 65 and 79 years old who had recovered from COVID-19.

The chain recombines TRBV28 with TRBJ2-5, with unresolved D. Trimming cost V 6 bases and J 2 bases, with 13 bases left between them. Germline CDR1 MDHEN, CDR2 SYDVKM. The CDR3 contains 14 residues. For the CDR3, the DNA is TGTGCCAGCAGCCATCCCCAGATTCAAGAGACCCAGTACTTC. It is translated as CASSHPQIQETQYF. Variable domain in full (rest from reference TRBV28 and TRBJ2-5): DVKVTQSSRYLVKRTGEKVFLECVQDMDHENMFWYRQDPGLGLRLIYFSYDVKMKEKGDIPEGYSVSREKKERFSLILESASTNQTSMYLCASSHPQIQETQYFGPGTRLLVL.

This clone showed up just a few times. The V and J genes are TRBV6-5 and TRBJ2-7; 8 positions match TRBD1. Germline V gene data show CDR1 as MNHEY and CDR2 as SVGAGI. The CDR3 is made up of 14 amino acids. Unmatched junction bases numbered 10, after V lost 6 bases and J lost 6 bases. The CDR3 here is CASSILGTGSEQYF. CDR3 DNA: TGTGCCAGCAGCATATTGGGGACAGGATCCGAGCAGTACTTC.

The rearrangement uses TRBV28 and TRBJ1-5; possibly TRBD1 for D (6 bases). CDR1 MDHEN and CDR2 SYDVKM come from the germline V gene. The length of the CDR3 is 14 residues. The V and J ends lost 1 base and 6 bases respectively, with 10 bases between them. Here the CDR3 reads CASSLSLQGQPQHF. CDR3 DNA sequence: TGTGCCAGCAGTTTATCACTACAGGGTCAGCCCCAGCATTTT.

The CDR3 coding sequence is TGTGCCAGCAGCGTCGGGACAGCTTTAGAGACCCAGTACTTC. Translation gives CASSVGTALETQYF. J is TRBJ2-5 and V is TRBV9; 7 positions agree with TRBD1. CDR1 and CDR2 from the germline V gene are SGDLS and YYNGEE. The CDR3 spans 14 residues. V dropped 2 bases and J dropped 4; count of bases not matched to a gene: 5.

The sample holds a few counts of this clone. The CDR3 spells CASSLPPLSVTYEQYF. The CDR3 DNA is TGTGCCAGCAGCCTTCCCCCCCTTTCGGTCACCTACGAGCAGTACTTC. V is TRBV28 and J is TRBJ2-7; D remains ambiguous. The CDR3 contains 16 residues. The V end was cut by 6 bases, the J end by 2 bases, with 20 bases between. Germline values: CDR1 MDHEN, CDR2 SYDVKM.

The chain uses TRBV18 and TRBJ2-2; the D gene is possibly TRBD2 (5 bases). Between the trimmed V and J ends, which lost 3 bases and 0 bases, there was a span of 11 bases. This CDR3 has 16 residues. Looked up from germline, CDR1 is KGHSH and CDR2 is LQKENI. The CDR3 nucleotides are TGTGCCAGCTCACCTCTAAAGGACTCGAACACCGGGGAGCTGTTTTTT. It translates to CASSPLKDSNTGELFF. Looking up the rest from reference TRBV18 and TRBJ2-2 gives the full variable domain: NAGVMQNPRHLVRRRGQEARLRCSPMKGHSHVYWYRQLPEEGLKFMVYLQKENIIDESGMPKERFSAEFPKEGPSILRIQQVVRGDSAAYFCASSPLKDSNTGELFFGEGSRLTVL.

The V call is TRBV2, the J call TRBJ2-2; TRBD1 matches 9 bases. The length of the CDR3 is 13 residues. The germline V gene has CDR1 SNHLY and CDR2 FYNNEI. V trimming: 10 bases; J trimming: 4 bases; junction bases outside the gene matches: 4. Here the CDR3 reads CAKQGAGTGELFF. CDR3 nucleotides: TGTGCCAAACAGGGGGCAGGCACCGGGGAGCTGTTTTTT.

This clone was counted a single time. The CDR3 region has the DNA TGTGCCAGCAGTTCCGGGACAGGGGGCCGGGGCTACACCTTC. Translating it yields CASSSGTGGRGYTF. The V call is TRBV28, the J call TRBJ1-2; 12 bases agree with TRBD1. Germline V gene sequence: CDR1 MDHEN, CDR2 SYDVKM. With V trimmed by 4 bases and J by 8 bases, 5 bases remained unmatched. The CDR3 has 14 residues.

The genes are TRBV6-2 or TRBV6-3 and TRBJ1-2, with D maybe TRBD1 (5 bases). In germline, CDR1 is MNHEY, CDR2 SVGEGT. This CDR3 has 16 amino acids. V gave up 7 bases and J gave up 4 bases, with 22 bases separating them. CDR3 loop: CASTPTDALISYGYTF. The DNA for the CDR3 is TGTGCCAGCACCCCGACAGACGCCTTGATTAGCTATGGCTACACCTTC.

This rearrangement joins TRBV12-3 or TRBV12-4 to TRBJ2-3; D unclear. V was trimmed by 5 bases and J by 1 base, leaving 7 bases between them. This CDR3 is built from 13 residues. The CDR3 nucleotides read TGTGCCAGCAGTCTCGCGGGCACAGATACGCAGTATTTT. Translation gives CASSLAGTDTQYF.

V and J are TRBV4-1 and TRBJ2-6; 9 nucleotides line up with TRBD1. The CDR3 spans 16 residues. Germline V lookup: CDR1 MGHRA, CDR2 YSYEKL. Trimming at V came to 11 bases and at J to 0 bases, leaving 8 bases not matched to a gene. The CDR3 reads CARPGTGSSGANVLTF. CDR3 coding DNA: TGCGCCCGACCCGGGACAGGGAGCTCTGGGGCCAACGTCCTGACTTTC.

The rearrangement joins TRBV5-1 to TRBJ2-3; TRBD2 agrees at 13 bases. Trimming at V came to 4 bases and at J to 2 bases, leaving 4 bases not matched to a gene. Germline V lookup: CDR1 SGHRS, CDR2 YFSETQ. The CDR3 consists of 16 residues. The chain's CDR3 is CASSLTSGGDTDTQYF. The CDR3 DNA is TGCGCCAGCAGCCTAACTAGCGGGGGGGACACAGATACGCAGTATTTT.

The chain couples TRBV3-1 (or the pseudogene TRBV3-2) to TRBJ1-4; D unclear. Trimming took 4 bases from V and 8 from J, leaving 17 bases between them. Germline lookup yields CDR1 LGHDT and CDR2 YNNKEL (reference sequence). The CDR3 consists of 15 residues. CDR3 coding DNA: TGTGCCAGCAGCCCGCGGGATATATCGAACGAAAAACTGTTTTTT. This codes for CASSPRDISNEKLFF.

The chain has TRBV5-1 and TRBJ2-3; the D gene is possibly TRBD1 (7 bases). The V end lost 0 bases, the J end lost 5 bases, and 10 bases lay between the germline ends. Germline CDR1 reads SGHRS; CDR2 reads YFSETQ. The CDR3 is 14 residues long. CDR3 sequence (DNA): TGCGCCAGCAGCTTGGGGCAGGGGGGAGATACGCAGTATTTT. It is translated as CASSLGQGGDTQYF.

The chain has TRBV5-3 and TRBJ1-1, with D unresolved. TRBV5-3 has ORF status, its function being uncertain. This CDR3 is 12 amino acids long. V was pared by 0 bases and J by 5 bases, with 5 bases between. The CDR3 spells CARSLGQTEAFF. The CDR3, as DNA: TGTGCCAGAAGCTTGGGTCAGACTGAAGCTTTCTTT.

The chain is built from TRBV4-2 and TRBJ2-7, with D uncertain. The germline CDR1 and CDR2 sequences are LGHNA and YNFKEQ. Trimming shortened V by 0 bases and J by 3 bases, and 12 bases separated the two germline ends. The CDR3 has 15 residues. DNA of the CDR3: TGTGCCAGCAGCCAAGACCCTAGACCCCACTACGAGCAGTACTTC. Amino acid sequence: CASSQDPRPHYEQYF.

The V and J genes are TRBV12-3 or TRBV12-4 and TRBJ1-4; D is unresolved. Trimming stripped 7 bases from V and 5 bases from J, with 11 bases between. This CDR3 comprises 13 residues. The CDR3 coding sequence is TGTGCCAGCACCTCGACTGTAAATGAAAAACTGTTTTTT. Translated, it gives CASTSTVNEKLFF.

This clone is a singleton in its sample. The V call is TRBV5-1, the J call TRBJ1-6, with 7 bases identical to TRBD1. Germline V gene lookup returns CDR1 SGHRS and CDR2 YFSETQ. J gave up 9 bases and V 0 bases, and 12 bases lay outside the gene matches. The length of the CDR3 is 17 residues. For the CDR3, the DNA is TGCGCCAGCAGCTTGGAACAGGGGCTTATCCGTGGTTCACCCCTCCACTTT. Translation gives CASSLEQGLIRGSPLHF.

The table lists this clone with a few counts. The J gene is TRBJ2-4, the V gene TRBV15; a weak D match, TRBD2 (6 bases). The CDR3 contains 13 residues. Per the germline V gene, CDR1 is LNHNV and CDR2 is YYDKDF (reference sequence). Trimming shortened V by 1 base and J by 7 bases, and 8 bases separated the two germline ends. CDR3 region: CATSRAGVNIQYF. For the CDR3, the DNA is TGTGCCACCAGCAGAGCGGGGGTTAACATTCAGTACTTC.

The chain carries TRBV7-9 and TRBJ1-1, with 8 positions matching TRBD1. This CDR3 comprises 14 residues. With 3 bases clipped from V and 5 bases from J, the junction kept 5 bases outside the gene matches. CDR1 and CDR2 from the germline V gene are SEHNR and FQNEAQ (reference sequence). CDR3 loop: CASSLTDRGTEAFF. CDR3 coding DNA: TGTGCCAGCAGCTTGACTGACAGGGGAACTGAAGCTTTCTTT.

The chain links TRBV14 to TRBJ2-7, with a tentative D call TRBD1 (5 bases). There are 13 residues in the CDR3. V was pared by 3 bases and J by 5 bases, with 11 bases between. Germline V gives CDR1 SGHDN, CDR2 FVKESK. DNA for the CDR3: TGTGCCAGCAGCCACCTGCAGGGCCACGAGCAGTACTTC. Its protein is CASSHLQGHEQYF.

This chain uses TRBV14 with TRBJ2-6, with TRBD2 matching over 9 bases. Germline-derived CDR1 and CDR2 are SGHDN and FVKESK. This CDR3 has 16 residues. J was trimmed by 2 bases and V by 4 bases; bases with no gene match: 3. The DNA for the CDR3 is TGTGCCAGCAGCCGGGTAGCGGGAGCTGGGGCCAACGTCCTGACTTTC. Encoded protein: CASSRVAGAGANVLTF.

The chain recombines TRBV6-2 or TRBV6-3 with TRBJ2-7; 7 nucleotides align to TRBD2. V dropped 1 base and J dropped 7; count of bases not matched to a gene: 7. In germline, CDR1 is MNHEY, CDR2 SVGEGT. There are 14 residues in the CDR3. CDR3 sequence (DNA): TGTGCCAGCAGTTACTATGGGGGGGGAACGGAGCAGTACTTC. Its protein product is CASSYYGGGTEQYF.

The rearrangement links TRBV27 to TRBJ2-1; 10 bases are shared with TRBD2. There are 18 residues in the CDR3. The germline V gene encodes CDR1 MNHEY and CDR2 SMNVEV (reference sequence). Trimming removed 6 bases from V and 0 bases from J; junction bases left unmatched: 11. The CDR3 coding sequence is TGTGCCAGCAGCTCGTCACGACTAGCGGGTAGCTCCTACAATGAGCAGTTCTTC. Its protein product is CASSSSRLAGSSYNEQFF.

This clone came up a few times. The chain combines TRBV5-1 with TRBJ2-2; 10 bases line up with TRBD1. V gave up 1 base and J gave up 2 bases; unmatched junction bases: 11. CDR3 length equals 19 residues. Germline V CDR1 and CDR2: SGHRS, YFSETQ. For the CDR3, the DNA is TGCGCCAGCAGCTTGCCCCTCGGGGTGACAGGGGGCAACACCGGGGAGCTGTTTTTT. Translated, it gives CASSLPLGVTGGNTGELFF.